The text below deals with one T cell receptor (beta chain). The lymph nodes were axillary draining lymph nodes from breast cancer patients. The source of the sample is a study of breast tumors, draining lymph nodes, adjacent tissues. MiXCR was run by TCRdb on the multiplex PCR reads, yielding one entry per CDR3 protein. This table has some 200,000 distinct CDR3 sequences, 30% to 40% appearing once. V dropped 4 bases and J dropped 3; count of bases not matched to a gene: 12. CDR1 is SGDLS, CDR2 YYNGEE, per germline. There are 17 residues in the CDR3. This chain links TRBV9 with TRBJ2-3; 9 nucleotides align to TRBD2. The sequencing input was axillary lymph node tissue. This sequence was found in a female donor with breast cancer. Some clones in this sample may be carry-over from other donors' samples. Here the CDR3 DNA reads TGTGCCAGCAGCTTACGCGGGCTAGCGGGGCGAACAGATACGCAGTATTTT. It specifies CASSLRGLAGRTDTQYF. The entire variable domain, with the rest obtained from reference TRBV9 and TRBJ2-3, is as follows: DSGVTQTPKHLITATGQRVTLRCSPRSGDLSVYWYQQSLDQGLQFLIQYYNGEERAKGNILERFSAQQFPDLHSELNLSSLELGDSALYFCASSLRGLAGRTDTQYFGPGTRLTVL.